Below, 17 T cell receptor beta chains from the same sample are listed, as sequenced in a study of OX40 agonist ivuxolimab in advanced cancers. Clones were sequenced by immunoSEQ multiplex PCR, and TCRdb holds only the in-frame ones, with some missing. The sample consists of tens of thousands of clones, more than 65% of them appearing once. The sample consisted of CD4+ or CD8+ T cells sorted from blood, taken in a trial of the OX40 agonist ivuxolimab. The origin of the receptors is an adult with an advanced solid tumor such as melanoma, head and neck, liver or kidney cancer.

A word on this clone: The sample has other DNA sequences that encode this CDR3 too. The chain uses TRBV28 and TRBJ1-5, with D uncertain. The CDR3 has 14 residues. Germline V gene sequence: CDR1 MDHEN, CDR2 SYDVKM. Trimming shortened V by 1 base and J by 3 bases, and 7 bases separated the two germline ends. The CDR3 DNA follows: TGTGCCAGCAGTTTATCAGGTTTCAATCAGCCCCAGCATTTT. Translation: CASSLSGFNQPQHF.

The chain employs TRBV18 and TRBJ2-2, with 9 bases fitting TRBD1. The CDR3 length is 16 residues. Trimming cost V 3 bases and J 4 bases; bases outside gene matches: 6. Germline lookup yields CDR1 KGHSH and CDR2 LQKENI. The CDR3: CASSPNTGGGTGELFF. The CDR3 nucleotides are TGTGCCAGCTCACCCAATACAGGGGGCGGCACCGGGGAGCTGTTTTTT.

The chain is built from TRBV19 and TRBJ1-5, with a weak D call TRBD1 (5 bases). Per germline, CDR1 LNHDA and CDR2 SQIVND (reference sequence). This CDR3 contains 15 residues. Trimming removed 5 bases at V and 0 bases at J, with 11 bases between. CDR3 sequence reads: CASSSEQASNQPQHF. The CDR3 nucleotides read TGTGCCAGTAGTTCTGAACAGGCTAGCAATCAGCCCCAGCATTTT.

This clone was recorded only once. V gene TRBV28 combines with J gene TRBJ2-7; 9 nucleotides match TRBD1. Unmatched junction bases numbered 2, after V lost 4 bases and J lost 4 bases. Germline V gene data show CDR1 as MDHEN and CDR2 as SYDVKM. The CDR3 loop spans 13 amino acids. The CDR3 DNA reads TGTGCCAGCAGTTCGGGACAGGGTTACGAGCAGTACTTC. This encodes CASSSGQGYEQYF.

This sequence joins TRBV10-3 and TRBJ2-1, with TRBD2 matching 9 bases. The CDR3 runs 18 residues. The germline V gene encodes CDR1 ENHRY and CDR2 SYGVKD. J lost 5 bases, V lost 6 bases, and 17 bases had no gene match. This chain's CDR3 is CAISPSTPGLAGNNEQFF. CDR3 coding DNA: TGTGCCATCAGCCCCTCCACACCTGGTCTAGCGGGAAACAATGAGCAGTTCTTC.

The gene calls are TRBV5-4 and TRBJ2-7; 9 bases line up with TRBD1. Germline CDR1 and CDR2: SGHNT and YYREEE (reference sequence). The trim removed 4 bases at V and 0 bases at J, leaving 5 bases unmatched. There are 15 residues in the CDR3. DNA for the CDR3: TGTGCCAGCAGCATTGACAGGGGGTTCTCCTACGAGCAGTACTTC. Translation: CASSIDRGFSYEQYF.

The chain couples TRBV6-1 to TRBJ1-1, with D possibly matching TRBD1 (5 bases). This CDR3 has 14 amino acids. Germline values: CDR1 MNHNS, CDR2 SASEGT. Deletions cut 3 bases from V and 3 bases from J, with 11 bases between. The CDR3 nucleotides read TGTGCCAGCAGTGAGGATAGGGGAGACACTGAAGCTTTCTTT. It codes for CASSEDRGDTEAFF.

The J gene is TRBJ2-3, the V gene TRBV7-3, with TRBD2 matching 8 bases. From germline, CDR1 is SGHTA and CDR2 FQGTGA. The CDR3 is made up of 14 amino acids. The ends lost 5 bases at V and 4 bases at J; junction bases unmatched: 5. CDR3 sequence (DNA): TGTGCCAGCAGCGAACGGGAGGGCGCAGATACGCAGTATTTT. Encoded protein: CASSEREGADTQYF.

The chain couples TRBV7-9 to TRBJ1-1, with D unresolved. The CDR3 runs 11 residues. V was shortened by 1 base and J by 11 bases, with 8 bases between the two germline ends. CDR1 SEHNR and CDR2 FQNEAQ come from the germline V gene (reference sequence). The CDR3 DNA sequence: TGTGCCAGCAGCTTAGAACAGAGTGCTTTCTTT. As protein: CASSLEQSAFF.

This chain uses TRBV6-1 with TRBJ2-6, with D maybe TRBD1 (6 bases). CDR1 MNHNS and CDR2 SASEGT come from the germline V gene. The CDR3 contains 14 residues. Trimming took 7 bases from V and 3 from J, leaving 10 bases between them. The CDR3 reads CASNRDNGANVLTF. CDR3 sequence (DNA): TGTGCCAGCAACCGGGACAATGGGGCCAACGTCCTGACTTTC.

The gene calls are TRBV5-4 and TRBJ2-7; D is perhaps TRBD1 (6 bases). V dropped 4 bases and J dropped 0 bases, with 20 bases sitting between them. This CDR3 region has 17 residues. CDR1 SGHNT and CDR2 YYREEE come from the germline V gene (reference sequence). In DNA, the CDR3 is TGTGCCAGCAGCCAGCCACCCAGGGGTGAGGGCTCCTACGAGCAGTACTTC. Protein sequence: CASSQPPRGEGSYEQYF.

The rearrangement links TRBV2 to TRBJ2-5; 7 bases line up with TRBD1. The trim removed 3 bases at V and 4 bases at J, leaving 14 bases unmatched. Germline CDR1 SNHLY, CDR2 FYNNEI. This CDR3 spans 17 amino acids. The CDR3 loop reads CASSDRDRAFQGETQYF. The CDR3 DNA reads as TGTGCCAGCAGTGACCGGGACAGAGCATTCCAGGGAGAGACCCAGTACTTC.

This sequence joins TRBV2 and TRBJ2-5; possibly TRBD1 or TRBD2 for D (5 bases each). Looked up from germline, CDR1 is SNHLY and CDR2 is FYNNEI. The CDR3 consists of 13 residues. V lost 4 bases to trimming and J lost 6 bases, with 12 bases between them. In DNA, the CDR3 is TGTGCCAGCAGTGCGGTTCGGGACCAGACCCAGTACTTC. It codes for CASSAVRDQTQYF. The variable domain in full, with the rest retrieved from reference TRBV2 and TRBJ2-5, is EPEVTQTPSHQVTQMGQEVILRCVPISNHLYFYWYRQILGQKVEFLVSFYNNEISEKSEIFDDQFSVERPDGSNFTLKIRSTKLEDSAMYFCASSAVRDQTQYFGPGTRLLVL.

The chain couples TRBV7-3 to TRBJ2-2, with no clear D. The ends were cut back, 5 bases at V and 3 bases at J, with 4 bases in the middle. This CDR3 has 12 amino acids. CDR1 is SGHTA, CDR2 FQGTGA, per germline. In DNA form, the CDR3 reads TGTGCCAGCAGCCAATACACCGGGGAGCTGTTTTTT. It yields the protein CASSQYTGELFF.

This chain links TRBV7-9 with TRBJ2-1; 11 bases match TRBD2. This CDR3 comprises 13 residues. Trimming took 8 bases from V and 5 from J; bases not matched to a gene: 2. The germline V gene encodes CDR1 SEHNR and CDR2 FQNEAQ (reference sequence). CDR3 nucleotides: TGTGCCAGCGGGACTAGCGGAAACAATGAGCAGTTCTTC. Protein product: CASGTSGNNEQFF.

The genes are TRBV7-2 and TRBJ1-1; D gene ambiguous. Trimming shortened V by 3 bases and J by 5 bases, and 10 bases separated the two germline ends. Germline V CDR1 and CDR2: SGHTA, FQGNSA. The CDR3 contains 13 residues. The CDR3 region is CASSFIGETEAFF. The CDR3 DNA is TGTGCCAGCAGCTTCATCGGGGAAACTGAAGCTTTCTTT.

This clone was seen a few times. This chain joins TRBV29-1 and TRBJ1-1; 7 nucleotides agree with TRBD1. This CDR3 spans 14 amino acids. The germline gives CDR1 SQVTM, CDR2 ANQGSEA. V was pared by 4 bases and J by 5 bases, with 10 bases of the junction left unmatched. The CDR3 coding sequence is TGCAGCGTTGCACTTCAGGCAGGGGGGACTGAAGCTTTCTTT. The encoded protein is CSVALQAGGTEAFF.